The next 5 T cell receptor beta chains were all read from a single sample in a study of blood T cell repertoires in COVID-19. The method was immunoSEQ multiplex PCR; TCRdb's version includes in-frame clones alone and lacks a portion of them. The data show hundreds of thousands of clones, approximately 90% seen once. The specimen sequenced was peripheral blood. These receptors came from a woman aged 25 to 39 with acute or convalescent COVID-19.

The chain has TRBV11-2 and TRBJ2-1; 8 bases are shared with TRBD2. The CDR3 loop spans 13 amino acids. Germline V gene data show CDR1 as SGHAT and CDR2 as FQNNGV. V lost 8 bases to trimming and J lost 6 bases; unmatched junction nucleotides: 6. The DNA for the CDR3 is TGTGCCAGCCGGACTAGCAAGGGCAATGAGCAGTTCTTC. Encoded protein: CASRTSKGNEQFF. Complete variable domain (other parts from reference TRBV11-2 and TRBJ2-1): EAGVAQSPRYKIIEKRQSVAFWCNPISGHATLYWYQQILGQGPKLLIQFQNNGVVDDSQLPKDRFSAERLKGVDSTLKIQPAKLEDSAVYLCASRTSKGNEQFFGPGTRLTVL.

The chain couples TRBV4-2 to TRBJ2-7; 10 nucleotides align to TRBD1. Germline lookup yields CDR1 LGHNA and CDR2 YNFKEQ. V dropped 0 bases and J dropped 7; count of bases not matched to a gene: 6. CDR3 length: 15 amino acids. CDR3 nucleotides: TGTGCCAGCAGCCAAGATAGACAGGGGGCGTATGAGCAGTACTTC. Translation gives CASSQDRQGAYEQYF.

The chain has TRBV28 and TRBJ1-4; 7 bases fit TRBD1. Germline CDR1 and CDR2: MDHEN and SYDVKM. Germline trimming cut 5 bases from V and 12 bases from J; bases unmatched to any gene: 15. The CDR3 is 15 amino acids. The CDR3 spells CASSNPAGIQGELFF. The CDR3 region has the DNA TGTGCCAGCAGTAACCCGGCAGGTATCCAGGGGGAACTGTTTTTT. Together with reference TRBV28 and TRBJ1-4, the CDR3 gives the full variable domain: DVKVTQSSRYLVKRTGEKVFLECVQDMDHENMFWYRQDPGLGLRLIYFSYDVKMKEKGDIPEGYSVSREKKERFSLILESASTNQTSMYLCASSNPAGIQGELFFGSGTQLSVL.

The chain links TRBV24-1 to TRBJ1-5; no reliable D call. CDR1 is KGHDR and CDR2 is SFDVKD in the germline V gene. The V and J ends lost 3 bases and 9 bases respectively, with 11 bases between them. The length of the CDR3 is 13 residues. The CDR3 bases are TGTGCCACCAGTGATGCGGGTGTTCCGCCCCAGCATTTT. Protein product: CATSDAGVPPQHF.

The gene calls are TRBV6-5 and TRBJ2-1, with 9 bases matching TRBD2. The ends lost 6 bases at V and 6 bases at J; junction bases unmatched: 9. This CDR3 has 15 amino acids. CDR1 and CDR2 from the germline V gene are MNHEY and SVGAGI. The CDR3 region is CASRRTSVPLNEQFF. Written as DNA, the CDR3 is TGTGCCAGCAGAAGGACTAGCGTACCACTCAATGAGCAGTTCTTC.